This TCR beta chain was captured in a study of beta chain features in type 1 diabetes. Reverse transcription of all isolated RNA meant that expressed TCRB transcripts were sequenced. Sequencing used immunoSEQ multiplex PCR; TCRdb keeps in-frame clones, though not all of them. The data contain about 360,000 clones, roughly 12% of them singletons. This clone came up a few times. The sample comprised naive CD4+ T cells from blood. The TCR was taken from a man aged 18 to 29 in good health.

The CDR3 loop reads CASSAAGYNEQFF. The CDR3 DNA reads TGTGCCAGCAGTGCCGCCGGCTACAATGAGCAGTTCTTC. The rearrangement joins TRBV25-1 to TRBJ2-1; no definite D call. The length of the CDR3 is 13 residues. The V end lost 4 bases, the J end lost 3 bases, and 7 bases lay between the germline ends. Germline V gene data show CDR1 as MGHDK and CDR2 as SYGVNS.